This T cell receptor beta chain emerged from a study of T cells in tuberculosis. About the research overall: Blood was taken before or within 7 days of anti-tuberculosis therapy. Study-level findings and limits: Active tuberculosis cases were adults; controls were adolescents. Active tuberculosis TCR-alpha repertoires lay closer to GMM-specific TCRs than IGRA-negative controls, suggesting clonal expansion.

Stated time point: new active TB diagnosis, blood taken before or within 7 days of starting treatment. Turning to this clone: Antigen specificity is unknown.

Germline CDR1 and CDR2: SGHNT and YENEEA. The V gene lost 5 bases and the J gene lost 4 bases, with 11 bases spanning the gap. This CDR3 spans 13 amino acids. Clones were read by immunoSEQ multiplex PCR, and TCRdb kept only the in-frame ones, dropping some. The sample records under 50,000 clones, approximately 95% being singletons. V and J are TRBV11-3 and TRBJ1-2; D unclear. The specimen was PBMCs, collected at tuberculosis diagnosis. The receptor's source is an adult with tuberculosis. The CDR3 spells CASSPAGGYGYTF. DNA of the CDR3: TGTGCCAGCAGCCCCGCGGGCGGCTATGGCTACACCTTC.